Listed here are 10 T cell receptor beta chains from one sample, sequenced in a study of early T cells in non-severe SARS-CoV-2 infection. TCRdb redid the calling of the 5' RACE reads with MiXCR, one entry per CDR3 protein. The sample records tens of thousands of distinct CDR3 sequences, 7% to 10% being singletons. The sequenced sample consisted of whole blood. The receptors here all came from an adult who was a healthcare worker with PCR-confirmed SARS-CoV-2 infection or an uninfected control (not recorded which).

This clonotype was counted a few times. This chain connects TRBV29-1 to TRBJ2-1; perhaps D is TRBD1 or TRBD2 (6 bases each). Looked up from germline, CDR1 is SQVTM and CDR2 is ANQGSEA. The V end was cut by 7 bases, the J end by 5 bases, with 18 bases between. This CDR3 comprises 14 residues. The DNA of the CDR3 is TGCAGCGCCAATGAGGGGGGCTGGGACAATGAGCAGTTCTTC. Protein: CSANEGGWDNEQFF.

This clonotype has more than one count but fewer than ten. The gene calls are TRBV7-8 and TRBJ2-1; TRBD2 aligns across 10 bases. CDR1 and CDR2 (germline): SGHVS, FQNEAQ. This CDR3 has 16 amino acids. V trimming: 3 bases; J trimming: 5 bases; junction bases outside the gene matches: 7. The CDR3 DNA is TGTGCCAGCAGCTTTTTACTAGCGGGGAGTCACAATGAGCAGTTCTTC. It is translated as CASSFLLAGSHNEQFF.

In this sample, this clonotype turned up a few times. This chain joins TRBV7-2 and TRBJ1-3, with D perhaps matching TRBD1 (6 bases). V gave up 2 bases and J gave up 3 bases, with 11 bases separating them. There are 15 residues in the CDR3. Germline loops: CDR1 SGHTA, CDR2 FQGNSA. CDR3 coding DNA: TGTGCCAGCAGCTTAACGGGGGGCTATGGAAACACCATATATTTT. Translation: CASSLTGGYGNTIYF.

The chain joins TRBV20-1 to TRBJ2-5; perhaps TRBD1 as D (5 bases). This CDR3 comprises 14 residues. Trimming left V 3 bases short and J 4 bases short, with 15 bases between. Germline V gene sequence: CDR1 DFQATT, CDR2 SNEGSKA (reference sequence). The CDR3, as DNA: TGCAGTGCTAGGGGGCCCCGTAGCAGAGAGACCCAGTACTTC. Translation: CSARGPRSRETQYF.

There are a few counts of this clonotype. This chain joins TRBV5-1 and TRBJ2-2; unclear D gene. CDR3 size: 15 residues. Trimming pared 1 base from V and 7 bases from J, leaving 14 bases between. In germline, CDR1 is SGHRS, CDR2 YFSETQ. The CDR3 loop reads CASSLSAAFGGELFF. CDR3 DNA: TGCGCCAGCAGCTTGAGTGCGGCCTTTGGCGGGGAGCTGTTTTTT. The full variable domain, completed using reference TRBV5-1 and TRBJ2-2, is KAGVTQTPRYLIKTRGQQVTLSCSPISGHRSVSWYQQTPGQGLQFLFEYFSETQRNKGNFPGRFSGRQFSNSRSEMNVSTLELGDSALYLCASSLSAAFGGELFFGEGSRLTVL.

This clonotype was observed at least ten times. J is TRBJ1-6 and V is TRBV6-2 or TRBV6-3, with TRBD1 matching 11 bases. The V gene's germline CDR1 is MNHEY and CDR2 SVGEGT. V was clipped by 0 bases and J by 10 bases; unmatched bases: 2. This CDR3 spans 15 amino acids. The CDR3 coding sequence is TGTGCCAGCAGTTACTCGGGACAGGGGGTATCACCCCTCCACTTT. It codes for CASSYSGQGVSPLHF.

This clonotype appeared a few times. The rearrangement joins TRBV10-3 to TRBJ1-1; D is perhaps TRBD1 (6 bases). Trimming removed 0 bases at V and 0 bases at J, with 14 bases between. The CDR3 is 17 residues long. Germline V lookup: CDR1 ENHRY, CDR2 SYGVKD. The CDR3 bases are TGTGCCATCAGTGAGTCGAAGGCAGGGGTTATGAACACTGAAGCTTTCTTT. It codes for CAISESKAGVMNTEAFF.

The V gene is TRBV29-1, the J gene TRBJ2-7; D may match TRBD1 or TRBD2 (5 bases each). The germline CDR1 and CDR2 sequences are SQVTM and ANQGSEA. This CDR3 is 12 amino acids long. Trimming stripped 4 bases from V and 3 bases from J, with 10 bases between. The CDR3 region is CSVARGHYEQYF. The CDR3 DNA reads as TGCAGCGTTGCTCGGGGCCACTACGAGCAGTACTTC.

The chain combines TRBV30 with TRBJ1-6, with D unclear. Germline assignment: CDR1 GTSNPN and CDR2 SVGIG (reference sequence). This CDR3 has 13 residues. V dropped 5 bases and J dropped 6 bases, with 11 bases sitting between them. The CDR3, as DNA: TGTGCCTGGGGAGAGGGCCTTAATTCACCCCTCCACTTT. Translating it yields CAWGEGLNSPLHF. Filled out from reference TRBV30 and TRBJ1-6, the complete variable domain reads SQTIHQWPATLVQPVGSPLSLECTVEGTSNPNLYWYRQAAGRGLQLLFYSVGIGQISSEVPQNLSASRPQDRQFILSSKKLLLSDSGFYLCAWGEGLNSPLHFGNGTRLTVT.

This clonotype was observed a handful of times. The gene calls are TRBV7-6 and TRBJ2-2; 7 positions match TRBD2. The CDR3 length is 13 residues. The V gene's germline CDR1 is SGHVS and CDR2 FNYEAQ. Trimming cost V 4 bases and J 9 bases; bases outside gene matches: 5. The CDR3 is CASSWGGIRELFF. The CDR3 nucleotides read TGTGCCAGCAGCTGGGGAGGGATCCGGGAGCTGTTTTTT.